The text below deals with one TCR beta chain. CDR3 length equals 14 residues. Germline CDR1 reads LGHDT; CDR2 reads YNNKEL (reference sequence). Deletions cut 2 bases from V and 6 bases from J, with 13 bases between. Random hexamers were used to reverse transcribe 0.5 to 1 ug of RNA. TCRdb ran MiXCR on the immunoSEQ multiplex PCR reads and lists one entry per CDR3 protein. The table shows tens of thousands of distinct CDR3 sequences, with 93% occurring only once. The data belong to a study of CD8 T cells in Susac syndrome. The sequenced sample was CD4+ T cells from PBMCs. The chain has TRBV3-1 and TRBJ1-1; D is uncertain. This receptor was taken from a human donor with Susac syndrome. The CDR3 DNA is TGTGCCAGCAGCCAACGGGGTTGGGTCGCTGAAGCTTTCTTT. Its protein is CASSQRGWVAEAFF.